This TCR beta chain was retrieved from a study of a mutant IDH1 vaccine in newly diagnosed glioma. Turning to the study itself: Vaccination was launched 4-6 weeks after radiotherapy alone, or with temozolomide cycles. Scheduled at week 35, visit V12 preceded visit V13, held at week 47. Overall study results and limits: Changes in top peripheral clonotypes did not appear linked to pseudoprogression.

Assay used: immunoSEQ multiplex PCR; TCRdb lists only in-frame clones, some missing. The sample consists of tens of thousands of clones, 65% to 85% of them appearing once. The time point is: week 47, end of study. The vaccine gave 300 ug of a 20-mer mutant IDH1 peptide subcutaneously per dose. Every donor had a new WHO grade 3 or 4 astrocytoma that was IDH1-mutant, with loss of nuclear ATRX. As to this clone: The antigen remains unidentified.

This receptor was taken from a woman in her twenties or thirties with glioma. Some clones in this sample may be carry-over from other donors' samples. Sample: PBMCs, taken from a glioma patient whose treatment included an IDH1 peptide vaccine.

The CDR3 is CASSENTNQPQHF. The CDR3 DNA is TGTGCCAGCAGTGAAAATACTAATCAGCCCCAGCATTTT. The chain recombines TRBV6-1 with TRBJ1-5; D is unclear. The CDR3 extends over 13 amino acids. With 2 bases removed from V and 4 bases from J, the gap between germline ends came to 6 bases. From germline, CDR1 is MNHNS and CDR2 SASEGT.